A selection of T cell receptor beta chains follows, all from one sample in a study of PD-1 blockade in mismatch repair-deficient tumors. TCRdb's copy holds only in-frame clones and misses some; the assay was immunoSEQ multiplex PCR. This table holds under 50,000 clones, around 77% found once. The sample here was PBMCs, taken before pembrolizumab treatment. The receptors were sampled from an adult with mismatch repair-deficient cancer. Both conserved end residues are part of each CDR3. A D gene is named only where the DNA matches it firmly. Some rows mark clone size as missing; the rest say once, few, many or name a class of expanded clone.

abundance: .
d_gene: .
j_gene: TRBJ1-2
v_gene: TRBV5-4
CDR3nt: TGTGCCAGCAGCTTGGGTCAGGGGCTTACCCAAGCTAACTATGGCTACACCTTC
CDR3aa: CASSLGQGLTQANYGYTF

abundance: .
d_gene: TRBD1
j_gene: TRBJ2-7
v_gene: TRBV27
CDR3nt: TGTGCCAGCAGTTTATTAACAGGGGGCGCGGGGGAGCAGTACTTC
CDR3aa: CASSLLTGGAGEQYF

abundance: .
d_gene: .
j_gene: TRBJ2-7
v_gene: TRBV10-3
CDR3nt: TGTGCCATCAGTGAGTCTTTCGGGACTGCCTACGAGCAGTACTTC
CDR3aa: CAISESFGTAYEQYF

abundance: .
d_gene: TRBD2
j_gene: TRBJ2-1
v_gene: TRBV18
CDR3nt: TGTGCCAGCTCAGTGGGACTAGCGGGAGCCCACAATGAGCAGTTCTTC
CDR3aa: CASSVGLAGAHNEQFF

abundance: .
d_gene: .
j_gene: TRBJ2-3
v_gene: TRBV6-6
CDR3nt: TGTGCCAGCAGTTACGGGGGGTACACAGATACGCAGTATTTT
CDR3aa: CASSYGGYTDTQYF

abundance: .
d_gene: TRBD1
j_gene: TRBJ1-2
v_gene: TRBV5-6
CDR3nt: TGTGCCAGCAGCTTGGTAGGGGGCGCGAATGGCTACACCTTC
CDR3aa: CASSLVGGANGYTF

abundance: .
d_gene: .
j_gene: TRBJ2-7
v_gene: TRBV19
CDR3nt: TGTGCCAGTAGTATAGATCCCCGGGAGACGCAGTACTTC
CDR3aa: CASSIDPRETQYF

abundance: .
d_gene: .
j_gene: TRBJ1-2
v_gene: TRBV14
CDR3nt: TGTGCCAGCAGACCATCGGATCGGAGGGGCTACACCTTC
CDR3aa: CASRPSDRRGYTF

abundance: .
d_gene: TRBD2
j_gene: TRBJ2-1
v_gene: TRBV30
CDR3nt: TGTGCCTGGAGTTTAGCGGGGAACGGGGATGAGCAGTTCTTC
CDR3aa: CAWSLAGNGDEQFF

abundance: medium-sized
d_gene: TRBD1
j_gene: TRBJ1-1
v_gene: TRBV19
CDR3nt: TGTGCCAGTAGTCCTCGCCAGGGGGCGTTTAGGTACACTGAAGCTTTCTTT
CDR3aa: CASSPRQGAFRYTEAFF

abundance: .
d_gene: TRBD2
j_gene: TRBJ2-1
v_gene: TRBV7-9
CDR3nt: TGTGCCAGCAGCCCTCGACTAGCGGGAGGGGGGCGCAATGAGCAGTTCTTC
CDR3aa: CASSPRLAGGGRNEQFF

abundance: .
d_gene: .
j_gene: TRBJ2-7
v_gene: TRBV5-6
CDR3nt: TGTGCCAGCAGCTTTGGACTCTACGAGCAGTACTTC
CDR3aa: CASSFGLYEQYF

abundance: .
d_gene: TRBD1
j_gene: TRBJ1-4
v_gene: TRBV7-9
CDR3nt: TGTGCCAGCAGGGGACAGAAGGGGGAAAAACTGTTTTTT
CDR3aa: CASRGQKGEKLFF

abundance: .
d_gene: .
j_gene: TRBJ2-3
v_gene: TRBV10-3
CDR3nt: TGTGCCATCAGTGAGGGGGAAATCACAGATACGCAGTATTTT
CDR3aa: CAISEGEITDTQYF

abundance: .
d_gene: .
j_gene: TRBJ2-1
v_gene: TRBV19
CDR3nt: TGTGCCAGTAGTACAGGTTTCTCCTACAATGAGCAGTTCTTC
CDR3aa: CASSTGFSYNEQFF

abundance: .
d_gene: TRBD1
j_gene: TRBJ1-1
v_gene: TRBV7-9
CDR3nt: TGTGCCAGCAGCGAGACAGGGTATGCTGAAGCTTTCTTT
CDR3aa: CASSETGYAEAFF

abundance: .
d_gene: .
j_gene: TRBJ1-2
v_gene: TRBV19
CDR3nt: TGTGCCAGTACGCCGGGGAGGGGCTATGGCTACACCTTC
CDR3aa: CASTPGRGYGYTF

abundance: .
d_gene: TRBD1
j_gene: TRBJ2-7
v_gene: TRBV7-2
CDR3nt: TGTGCCAGCAGCTTACAGGGGGCGTACGAGCAGTACTTC
CDR3aa: CASSLQGAYEQYF

abundance: .
d_gene: .
j_gene: TRBJ2-5
v_gene: TRBV4-2
CDR3nt: TGTGCCAGCAGCCAAGAAGTAAACAGGGAAGAGACCCAGTACTTC
CDR3aa: CASSQEVNREETQYF

abundance: .
d_gene: .
j_gene: TRBJ1-4
v_gene: TRBV7-2
CDR3nt: TGTGCCAGCAGCTTAACAGGGCCAACTAATGAAAAACTGTTTTTT
CDR3aa: CASSLTGPTNEKLFF

abundance: .
d_gene: .
j_gene: TRBJ2-1
v_gene: TRBV2
CDR3nt: TGTGCCACAGAACTAGGGGGCTACAATGAGCAGTTCTTC
CDR3aa: CATELGGYNEQFF

abundance: medium-sized
d_gene: .
j_gene: TRBJ2-1
v_gene: TRBV6-6
CDR3nt: TGTGCCAGCAGTTTCCCGTACAATGAGCAGTTCTTC
CDR3aa: CASSFPYNEQFF

abundance: .
d_gene: .
j_gene: TRBJ2-4
v_gene: TRBV10-3
CDR3nt: TGTGCCATCAGTGCTGGGGGGGCAGCAAACATTCAGTACTTC
CDR3aa: CAISAGGAANIQYF

abundance: few
d_gene: .
j_gene: TRBJ1-2
v_gene: TRBV6-5
CDR3nt: TGTGCCAGCAGGACAAACTATGGCTACACCTTC
CDR3aa: CASRTNYGYTF

abundance: few
d_gene: .
j_gene: TRBJ1-5
v_gene: TRBV4-1
CDR3nt: TGCGCCAGCGGAACCCAGAGCAATCAGCCCCAGCATTTT
CDR3aa: CASGTQSNQPQHF

abundance: .
d_gene: .
j_gene: TRBJ2-2
v_gene: TRBV10-3
CDR3nt: TGTGCCATTTCAGGGATCTACACCGGGGAGCTGTTTTTT
CDR3aa: CAISGIYTGELFF

abundance: .
d_gene: TRBD2
j_gene: TRBJ2-3
v_gene: TRBV7-6
CDR3nt: TGTGCCAGCAGCTTAAGGCGGGAGGAAGGAGATACGCAGTATTTT
CDR3aa: CASSLRREEGDTQYF

abundance: .
d_gene: TRBD2
j_gene: TRBJ2-1
v_gene: TRBV13
CDR3nt: TGTGCCAGCAGCCCGGGTTTTGCGGGAGGTGGGAATGAGCAGTTCTTC
CDR3aa: CASSPGFAGGGNEQFF

abundance: .
d_gene: TRBD1
j_gene: TRBJ1-1
v_gene: TRBV19
CDR3nt: TGTGCCAGTAGTATAGGTGTCAGGGGGACTGGTGAAGCTTTCTTT
CDR3aa: CASSIGVRGTGEAFF

abundance: .
d_gene: .
j_gene: TRBJ2-1
v_gene: TRBV5-4
CDR3nt: TGTGCCAGCGGACAATGGGGAGATGAGCAGTTCTTC
CDR3aa: CASGQWGDEQFF

abundance: .
d_gene: TRBD2
j_gene: TRBJ2-3
v_gene: TRBV2
CDR3nt: TGTGCCAGCAGCGACGGACTAGTAATAGATACGCAGTATTTT
CDR3aa: CASSDGLVIDTQYF

abundance: .
d_gene: .
j_gene: TRBJ2-3
v_gene: TRBV9
CDR3nt: TGTGCCAGCAGCGTAGGTGACACTTGGGATACGCAGTATTTT
CDR3aa: CASSVGDTWDTQYF

abundance: few
d_gene: .
j_gene: TRBJ2-1
v_gene: TRBV18
CDR3nt: TGTGCCAGCTCACCGGCGGGAAGCGACAATGAGCAGTTCTTC
CDR3aa: CASSPAGSDNEQFF

abundance: .
d_gene: TRBD2
j_gene: TRBJ2-7
v_gene: TRBV11-3
CDR3nt: TGTGCCAGCAGCGAACCGGGACTAAACTCCTACGAGCAGTACTTC
CDR3aa: CASSEPGLNSYEQYF

abundance: once
d_gene: TRBD1
j_gene: TRBJ2-5
v_gene: TRBV7-8
CDR3nt: TGTGCCAGCAGCTTAGAGTGGACAGGCCAAGAGACCCAGTACTTC
CDR3aa: CASSLEWTGQETQYF

abundance: once
d_gene: TRBD2
j_gene: TRBJ2-1
v_gene: TRBV11-3
CDR3nt: TGTGCCAGCAGCCTCTTAGCGGGAGATTTCAATGAGCAGTTCTTC
CDR3aa: CASSLLAGDFNEQFF

abundance: .
d_gene: .
j_gene: TRBJ2-1
v_gene: TRBV25-1
CDR3nt: TGTGCCAGCAGTGACCGACTTGCCTCCTACAATGAGCAGTTCTTC
CDR3aa: CASSDRLASYNEQFF

abundance: .
d_gene: .
j_gene: TRBJ2-1
v_gene: TRBV7-3
CDR3nt: TGTGCCAGCAGCTCAGGACCCTTAGCTCCCTACAATGAGCAGTTCTTC
CDR3aa: CASSSGPLAPYNEQFF

abundance: .
d_gene: TRBD2
j_gene: TRBJ2-5
v_gene: TRBV11-3
CDR3nt: TGTGCCAGCAGCTTCCTCGTGGACGCGGGAGGTAATAGAGAGACCCAGTACTTC
CDR3aa: CASSFLVDAGGNRETQYF

abundance: .
d_gene: TRBD2
j_gene: TRBJ2-7
v_gene: TRBV15
CDR3nt: TGTGCCACCAGCAGAGATCTAAGCGGGGCTTCCTACGAGCAGTACTTC
CDR3aa: CATSRDLSGASYEQYF

abundance: once
d_gene: .
j_gene: TRBJ2-1
v_gene: TRBV5-4
CDR3nt: TGTGCCAGCAGCGATGAAGCCCAGGGTGACAATGAGCAGTTCTTC
CDR3aa: CASSDEAQGDNEQFF

abundance: few
d_gene: .
j_gene: TRBJ1-2
v_gene: TRBV29-1
CDR3nt: TGCAGCGTTGAAGATCAGCGGGTTGGCTACACCTTC
CDR3aa: CSVEDQRVGYTF

abundance: .
d_gene: TRBD1
j_gene: TRBJ2-7
v_gene: TRBV5-1
CDR3nt: TGCGCCAGCAGCTTTGCGGGACAGGGGGGAGAGCAGTACTTC
CDR3aa: CASSFAGQGGEQYF

abundance: few
d_gene: .
j_gene: TRBJ2-7
v_gene: TRBV30
CDR3nt: TGTGCCTGGAGTGTGGGCGGACCCCGGTACTTC
CDR3aa: CAWSVGGPRYF

abundance: .
d_gene: .
j_gene: TRBJ2-2
v_gene: TRBV9
CDR3nt: TGTGCCAGCAGCGCCCAGACAGGGAGGCACACCGGGGAGCTGTTTTTT
CDR3aa: CASSAQTGRHTGELFF

abundance: .
d_gene: TRBD2
j_gene: TRBJ2-2
v_gene: TRBV27
CDR3nt: TGTGCCAGCAGAATAGCGGGGACGAACACCGGGGAGCTGTTTTTT
CDR3aa: CASRIAGTNTGELFF